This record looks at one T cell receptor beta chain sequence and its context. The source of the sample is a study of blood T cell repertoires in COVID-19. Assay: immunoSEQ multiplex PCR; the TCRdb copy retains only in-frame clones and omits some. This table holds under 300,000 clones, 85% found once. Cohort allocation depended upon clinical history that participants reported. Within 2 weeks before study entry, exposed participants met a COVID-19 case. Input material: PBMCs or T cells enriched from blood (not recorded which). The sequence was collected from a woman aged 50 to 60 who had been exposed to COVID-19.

CDR3 DNA: TGTGCCAGCAGTCGCCACAGAAGCAATCAGCCCCAGCATTTT. As protein: CASSRHRSNQPQHF. The chain uses TRBV27 and TRBJ1-5, with no clear D. Between the trimmed V and J ends, which lost 5 bases and 1 base, there was a span of 9 bases. Germline V CDR1 and CDR2: MNHEY, SMNVEV (reference sequence). This CDR3 has 14 amino acids.